This TCR beta chain was identified during a study of control samples from healthy donors and cancer patients. Method: immunoSEQ multiplex PCR; TCRdb's copy keeps in-frame clones and lacks some. The profile shows about 170,000 clones, 85% to 95% of them singletons. The sample comprised blood. The sequence came from an older woman in good health.

CDR3 nucleotides: TGTGCCAGCAGCTTAATACAGGTGGTAGCGGGCGCTTCCTACGAGCAGTACTTC. This gives the protein CASSLIQVVAGASYEQYF. The rearrangement links TRBV7-3 to TRBJ2-7, with 7 nucleotides matching TRBD2. The CDR3 extends over 18 amino acids. CDR1 and CDR2 (germline): SGHTA, FQGTGA. Unmatched junction bases numbered 13, after V lost 1 base and J lost 1 base.